A single sample gave rise to the 9 T cell receptor beta chains below, sequenced in a study of shared clonotypes between healthy human individuals. Method: immunoSEQ multiplex PCR; TCRdb's copy keeps in-frame clones and lacks some. Of 1,400,000 or so clones detected, approximately 98.5% appear once; the ten largest clones hold about 0.34%. The sequencing input was naive CD4+ T cells sorted from blood. Subset specified: CD45RA+ positively selected. These receptor sequences come from a man younger than 45 in good health.

The V call is TRBV5-4, the J call TRBJ1-3; no reliable D call. Germline assignment: CDR1 SGHNT and CDR2 YYREEE (reference sequence). The CDR3 is 14 residues long. Trimming pared 2 bases from V and 5 bases from J, leaving 11 bases between. The DNA for the CDR3 is TGTGCCAGCAGCTTTGGCTTGGCTCGAAACACCATATATTTT. Protein product: CASSFGLARNTIYF.

This clone showed up just once. The rearrangement uses TRBV7-2 and TRBJ2-1; 7 bases are a match to TRBD1. Trimming cost V 5 bases and J 1 base; bases outside gene matches: 2. CDR3 length: 14 amino acids. Germline CDR1 reads SGHTA; CDR2 reads FQGNSA. DNA of the CDR3: TGTGCCAGCAGCAAACAGGGGTCCTACAATGAGCAGTTCTTC. Translating gives CASSKQGSYNEQFF.

Notes on this clone: Within the sample, other DNA sequences also encode this same CDR3. The chain joins TRBV11-3 to TRBJ2-1; D might be TRBD2 (6 bases). CDR3 length: 14 amino acids. Germline CDR1 is SGHNT and CDR2 is YENEEA. V lost 1 base and J lost 4, with 8 bases in between. This chain's CDR3 is CASSLAGVYNEQFF. CDR3 in DNA: TGTGCCAGCAGCTTAGCGGGAGTTTACAATGAGCAGTTCTTC.

The genes are TRBV7-8 and TRBJ2-7; 7 bases are a match to TRBD1. V was pared by 7 bases and J by 4 bases, with 16 bases of the junction left unmatched. Germline lookup yields CDR1 SGHVS and CDR2 FQNEAQ. The CDR3 totals 16 residues. CDR3 DNA sequence: TGTGCCAGCAACCCTGATAAGGGGGCGAATAGGTACGAGCAGTACTTC. Translated, it gives CASNPDKGANRYEQYF.

This rearrangement joins TRBV6-6 to TRBJ1-2; TRBD1 might be the D (5 bases). V dropped 8 bases and J dropped 4 bases, with 14 bases sitting between them. CDR1 is MNHNY, CDR2 SVGAGI, per germline (reference sequence). CDR3 length: 13 amino acids. Here the CDR3 DNA reads TGTGCCAGCGGGGGAGGGAGGCTCTATGGCTACACCTTC. It is translated as CASGGGRLYGYTF.

In this sample, this clone turned up once. The chain carries TRBV19 and TRBJ1-2, with D unclear. Germline V CDR1 and CDR2: LNHDA, SQIVND (reference sequence). Between the trimmed V and J ends, which lost 9 bases and 7 bases, there was a span of 12 bases. The CDR3 extends over 11 amino acids. The CDR3 loop is CASSDRRGYTF. CDR3 nucleotides: TGTGCCAGCTCAGATAGGCGTGGCTACACCTTC.

The chain carries TRBV7-3 and TRBJ2-3; 7 nucleotides align to TRBD1. CDR1 is SGHTA, CDR2 FQGTGA, per germline. V dropped 1 base and J dropped 2; count of bases not matched to a gene: 12. The CDR3 extends over 18 amino acids. Written as DNA, the CDR3 is TGTGCCAGCAGCTTAATCTTCACAGGGGTAGACCACACAGATACGCAGTATTTT. Protein: CASSLIFTGVDHTDTQYF.

The V gene is TRBV18, the J gene TRBJ1-1; TRBD1 aligns across 7 bases. Germline CDR1 reads KGHSH; CDR2 reads LQKENI. The ends lost 4 bases at V and 6 bases at J; junction bases unmatched: 20. CDR3 length equals 18 residues. The CDR3 loop reads CASSQNRGQQHIAAEAFF. CDR3 DNA sequence: TGTGCCAGCTCACAAAACAGGGGCCAACAACACATCGCAGCTGAAGCTTTCTTT.

The chain has TRBV5-6 and TRBJ2-1, with TRBD1 matching 8 bases. After removal of 4 bases from V and 2 bases from J, the junction contained 8 bases not matched to a gene. Germline loops: CDR1 SGHDT, CDR2 YYEEEE. The CDR3 length is 16 residues. CDR3 residues: CASSVDRAPTYNEQFF. The CDR3, as DNA: TGTGCCAGCAGCGTGGACAGGGCCCCAACCTACAATGAGCAGTTCTTC.